This record looks at one T cell receptor (beta chain) sequence and its context. Its target antigen remains unknown. Per-nucleotide qualities are absent, and no much larger clonotype sits a single base away. These data are taken from a study of T cell changes during pregnancy in multiple sclerosis (dated by TCRdb to the late 2010s). Some background on the complete study: Changes in the T cell repertoire over the course of pregnancy were examined in this study in women with multiple sclerosis.

V loses 3 bases, J loses 7 bases, and the germline ends lie 9 bases apart. The CDR3 measures 12 amino acids from cysteine to phenylalanine. Only the CDR3 portion is preserved as DNA: 36 bases, with reading frame beginning at the first base. The germline V gene (reference sequence) specifies SEHNR as CDR1 and FQNEAQ as CDR2. The protocol used for the library was the immunoSEQ multiplex PCR assay. Held by TCRdb, this immuneACCESS table contains in-frame sequences only and omits some clones. Under half of the omission traces to an unresolved V gene where checked; the cause of the rest is unknown. This sample has about 41,000 clones in its table, and around nine tenths of those were observed once. The ten largest clones represent about 5.2% of the sample.

This clonotype was sampled from a female donor in good health, enrolled as a control in a pregnancy study. This specimen was peripheral blood, taken in the first trimester of pregnancy. The receptor chain draws on TRBV7-9 and TRBJ1-1, with no confidently assigned D gene. The encoded CDR3 is CASSFEGLEAFF. The DNA reads as follows: TGTGCCAGCAGCTTTGAAGGACTTGAAGCTTTCTTT.